This T cell receptor beta chain derives from a study of tumor-infiltrating lymphocytes in primary liver carcinoma. At the level of the study: Read depth, roughly 3.5 to 7.5 million productive TCRbeta reads, did not differ significantly between tissues. Study-wide findings and caveats: Representation across all five tumor regions was limited to only about 7-24% of top clones.

Joint extraction of RNA and DNA used about 17-31 mg of bulk tissue that was unsorted. This clonotype was detected ten times or more. What it recognizes is unknown. Total RNA (approximately 0.5 ug) served as template for TCR beta cDNA synthesis primed by a constant-region primer. It was through three nested multiplex PCR rounds of slightly modified ARM-PCR that TCR beta libraries arose. TCRdb reprocessed the multiplex PCR reads via MiXCR and lists one record per CDR3 protein. The table has approximately 190,000 distinct CDR3 sequences, about 85% seen once. The clonotype originates from a middle-aged man with primary liver carcinoma and hepatitis B virus infection. Sequenced: tumor tissue from primary liver carcinoma.

The DNA of the CDR3 is TGTGCCAGCAGTTTCCCCCCAGGGGGCAGCACTGAAGCTTTCTTT. This codes for CASSFPPGGSTEAFF. The chain has TRBV12-3 or TRBV12-4 and TRBJ1-1, with 8 bases lining up with TRBD1. With V trimmed by 3 bases and J by 4 bases, 7 bases remained unmatched. The CDR3 has 15 residues.